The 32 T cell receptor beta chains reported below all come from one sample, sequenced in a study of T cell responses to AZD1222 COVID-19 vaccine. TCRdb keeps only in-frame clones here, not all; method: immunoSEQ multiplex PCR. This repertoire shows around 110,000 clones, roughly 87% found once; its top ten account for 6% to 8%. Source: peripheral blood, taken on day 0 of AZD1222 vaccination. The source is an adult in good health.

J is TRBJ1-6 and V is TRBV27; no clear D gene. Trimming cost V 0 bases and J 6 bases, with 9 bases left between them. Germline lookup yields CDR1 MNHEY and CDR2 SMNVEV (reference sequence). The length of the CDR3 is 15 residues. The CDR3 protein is CASSLSRGVNSPLHF. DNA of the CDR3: TGTGCCAGCAGTTTATCGCGGGGAGTTAATTCACCCCTCCACTTT.

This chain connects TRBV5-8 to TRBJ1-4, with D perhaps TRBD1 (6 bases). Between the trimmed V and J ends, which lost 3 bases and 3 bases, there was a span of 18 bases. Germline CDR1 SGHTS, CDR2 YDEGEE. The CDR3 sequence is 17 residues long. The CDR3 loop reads CASSSKPRTAANEKLFF. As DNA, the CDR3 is TGTGCCAGCAGCTCCAAACCCCGGACAGCTGCTAATGAAAAACTGTTTTTT.

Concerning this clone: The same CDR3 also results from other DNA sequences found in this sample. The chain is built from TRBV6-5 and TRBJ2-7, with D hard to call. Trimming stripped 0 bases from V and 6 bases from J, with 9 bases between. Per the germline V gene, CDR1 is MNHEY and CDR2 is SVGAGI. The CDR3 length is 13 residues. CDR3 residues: CASSYSHTGEQYF. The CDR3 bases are TGTGCCAGCAGTTACTCCCACACGGGCGAGCAGTACTTC.

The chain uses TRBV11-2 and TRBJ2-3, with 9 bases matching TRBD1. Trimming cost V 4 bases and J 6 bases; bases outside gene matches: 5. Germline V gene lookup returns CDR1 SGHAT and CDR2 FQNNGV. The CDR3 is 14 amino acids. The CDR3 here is CASSYLQGADTQYF. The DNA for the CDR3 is TGTGCCAGCAGCTACCTACAGGGGGCGGATACGCAGTATTTT.

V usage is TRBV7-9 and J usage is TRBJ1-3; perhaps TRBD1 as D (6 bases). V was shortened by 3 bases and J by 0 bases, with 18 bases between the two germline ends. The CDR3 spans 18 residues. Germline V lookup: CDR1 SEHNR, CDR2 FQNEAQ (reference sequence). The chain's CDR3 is CASSFGLRTVFSGNTIYF. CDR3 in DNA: TGTGCCAGCAGCTTTGGGTTGCGGACAGTCTTCTCTGGAAACACCATATATTTT.

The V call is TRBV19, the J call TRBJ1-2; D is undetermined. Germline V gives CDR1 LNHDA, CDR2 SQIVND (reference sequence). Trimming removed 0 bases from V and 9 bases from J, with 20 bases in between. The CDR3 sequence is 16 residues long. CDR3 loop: CASSIEVGKPDGRYTF. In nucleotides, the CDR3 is TGTGCCAGTAGTATAGAAGTCGGAAAACCGGACGGGCGCTACACCTTC.

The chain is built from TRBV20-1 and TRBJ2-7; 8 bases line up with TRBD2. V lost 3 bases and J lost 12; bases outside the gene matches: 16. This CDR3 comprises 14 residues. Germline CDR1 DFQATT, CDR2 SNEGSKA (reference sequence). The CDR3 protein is CSASPGLVSPVGYF. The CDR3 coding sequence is TGCAGTGCTAGTCCGGGACTAGTCTCCCCTGTGGGGTACTTC.

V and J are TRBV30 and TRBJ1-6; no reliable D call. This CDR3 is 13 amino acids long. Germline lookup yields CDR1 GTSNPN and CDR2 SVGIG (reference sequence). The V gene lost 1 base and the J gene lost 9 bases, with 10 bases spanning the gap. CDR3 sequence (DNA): TGTGCCTGGAGTGGGCCGCCGGGTTCACCCCTCCACTTT. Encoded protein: CAWSGPPGSPLHF. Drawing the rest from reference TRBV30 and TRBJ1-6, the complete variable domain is SQTIHQWPATLVQPVGSPLSLECTVEGTSNPNLYWYRQAAGRGLQLLFYSVGIGQISSEVPQNLSASRPQDRQFILSSKKLLLSDSGFYLCAWSGPPGSPLHFGNGTRLTVT.

CDR3 residues: CASSEEGQLFSGNTIYF. The CDR3 region has the DNA TGTGCCAGCAGTGAAGAGGGACAGCTTTTCTCTGGAAACACCATATATTTT. This chain connects TRBV25-1 to TRBJ1-3; 7 bases are a match to TRBD1. V lost 2 bases to trimming and J lost 0 bases; unmatched junction nucleotides: 7. The CDR3 has 17 amino acids. CDR1 is MGHDK and CDR2 is SYGVNS in the germline V gene.

The CDR3: CASSHVDTQYF. The CDR3 DNA reads as TGCGCCAGCAGCCACGTAGATACGCAGTATTTT. The chain employs TRBV4-1 and TRBJ2-3; D not resolved. Germline V gene data show CDR1 as MGHRA and CDR2 as YSYEKL. V was shortened by 3 bases and J by 5 bases, with 3 bases between the two germline ends. The CDR3 totals 11 residues.

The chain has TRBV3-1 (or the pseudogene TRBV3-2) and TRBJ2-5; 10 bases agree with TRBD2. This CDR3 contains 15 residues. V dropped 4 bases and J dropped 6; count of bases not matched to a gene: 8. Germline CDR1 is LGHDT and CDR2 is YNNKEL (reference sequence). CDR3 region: CASSRQLAGSQTQYF. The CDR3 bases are TGTGCCAGCAGCCGGCAACTAGCGGGGTCACAGACCCAGTACTTC.

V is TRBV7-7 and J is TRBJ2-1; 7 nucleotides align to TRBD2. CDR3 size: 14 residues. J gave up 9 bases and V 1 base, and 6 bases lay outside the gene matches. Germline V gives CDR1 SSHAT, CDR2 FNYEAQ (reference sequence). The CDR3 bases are TGTGCCAGCAGCTTAGATGCGGGAGTGGGTGAGCAGTTCTTC. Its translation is CASSLDAGVGEQFF. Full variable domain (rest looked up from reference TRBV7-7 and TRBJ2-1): GAGVSQSPRYKVTKRGQDVTLRCDPISSHATLYWYQQALGQGPEFLTYFNYEAQPDKSGLPSDRFSAERPEGSISTLTIQRTEQRDSAMYRCASSLDAGVGEQFFGPGTRLTVL.

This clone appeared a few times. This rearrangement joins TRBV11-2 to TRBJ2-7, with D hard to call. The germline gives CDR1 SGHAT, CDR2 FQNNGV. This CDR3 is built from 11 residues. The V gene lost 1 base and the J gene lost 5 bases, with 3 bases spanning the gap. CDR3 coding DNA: TGTGCCAGCAGCTTAGGAGACGAGCAGTACTTC. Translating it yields CASSLGDEQYF.

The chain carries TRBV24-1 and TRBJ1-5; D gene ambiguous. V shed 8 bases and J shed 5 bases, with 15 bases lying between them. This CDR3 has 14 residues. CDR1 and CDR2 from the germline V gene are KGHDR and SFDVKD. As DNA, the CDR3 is TGTGCCACCAATGAAGGGAGAGCTGATCAGCCCCAGCATTTT. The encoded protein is CATNEGRADQPQHF.

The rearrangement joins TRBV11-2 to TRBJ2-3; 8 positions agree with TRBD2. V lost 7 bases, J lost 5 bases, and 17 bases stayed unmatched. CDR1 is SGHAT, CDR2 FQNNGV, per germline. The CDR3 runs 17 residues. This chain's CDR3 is CASTNFGSPGGIDTQYF. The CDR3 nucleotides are TGTGCCAGCACCAACTTCGGGTCCCCGGGGGGGATAGATACGCAGTATTTT.

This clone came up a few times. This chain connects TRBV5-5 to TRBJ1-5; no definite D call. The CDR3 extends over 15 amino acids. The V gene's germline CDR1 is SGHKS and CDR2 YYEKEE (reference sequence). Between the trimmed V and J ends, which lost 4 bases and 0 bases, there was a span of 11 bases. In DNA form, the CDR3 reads TGTGCCAGCAGCCAAGGCCTTTATAGCAATCAGCCCCAGCATTTT. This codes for CASSQGLYSNQPQHF. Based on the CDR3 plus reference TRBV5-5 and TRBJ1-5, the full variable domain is DAGVTQSPTHLIKTRGQQVTLRCSPISGHKSVSWYQQVLGQGPQFIFQYYEKEERGRGNFPDRFSARQFPNYSSELNVNALLLGDSALYLCASSQGLYSNQPQHFGDGTRLSIL.

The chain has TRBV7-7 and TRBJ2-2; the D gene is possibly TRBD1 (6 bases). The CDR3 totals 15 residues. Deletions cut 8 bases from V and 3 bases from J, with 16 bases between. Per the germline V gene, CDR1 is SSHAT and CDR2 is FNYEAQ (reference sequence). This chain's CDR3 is CASGPQGRDTGELFF. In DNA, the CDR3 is TGTGCCAGCGGACCACAGGGACGGGACACCGGGGAGCTGTTTTTT.

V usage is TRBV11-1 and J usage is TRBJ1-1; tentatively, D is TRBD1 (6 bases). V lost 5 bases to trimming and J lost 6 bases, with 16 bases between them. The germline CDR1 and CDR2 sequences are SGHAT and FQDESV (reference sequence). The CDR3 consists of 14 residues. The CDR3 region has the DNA TGTGCCAGCAGCGCCCACGCAGGGGTGGCTGAAGCTTTCTTT. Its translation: CASSAHAGVAEAFF. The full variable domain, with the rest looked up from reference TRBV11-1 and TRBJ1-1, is EAEVAQSPRYKITEKSQAVAFWCDPISGHATLYWYRQILGQGPELLVQFQDESVVDDSQLPKDRFSAERLKGVDSTLKIQPAELGDSAMYLCASSAHAGVAEAFFGQGTRLTVV.

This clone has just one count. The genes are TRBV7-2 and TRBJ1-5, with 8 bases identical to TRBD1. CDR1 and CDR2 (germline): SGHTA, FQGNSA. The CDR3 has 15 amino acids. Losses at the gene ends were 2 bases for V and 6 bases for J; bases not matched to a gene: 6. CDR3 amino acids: CASSLSRGLGQPQHF. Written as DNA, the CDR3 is TGTGCCAGCAGCTTATCCAGGGGGCTCGGTCAGCCCCAGCATTTT.

The CDR3 region is CASSLYRVGKGYTF. CDR3 nucleotide sequence: TGTGCCAGCAGTTTATACAGGGTTGGGAAGGGCTACACCTTC. The rearrangement joins TRBV28 to TRBJ1-2; D might be TRBD1 (6 bases). V was trimmed by 1 base and J by 8 bases, leaving 14 bases between them. Germline CDR1 reads MDHEN; CDR2 reads SYDVKM. The CDR3 consists of 14 residues.

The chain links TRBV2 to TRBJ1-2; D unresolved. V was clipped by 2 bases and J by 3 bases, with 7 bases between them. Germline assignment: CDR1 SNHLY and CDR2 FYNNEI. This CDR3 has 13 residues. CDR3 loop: CASSEQKHYGYTF. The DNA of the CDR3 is TGTGCCAGCAGTGAACAAAAACACTATGGCTACACCTTC. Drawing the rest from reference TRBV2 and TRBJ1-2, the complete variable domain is EPEVTQTPSHQVTQMGQEVILRCVPISNHLYFYWYRQILGQKVEFLVSFYNNEISEKSEIFDDQFSVERPDGSNFTLKIRSTKLEDSAMYFCASSEQKHYGYTFGSGTRLTVV.

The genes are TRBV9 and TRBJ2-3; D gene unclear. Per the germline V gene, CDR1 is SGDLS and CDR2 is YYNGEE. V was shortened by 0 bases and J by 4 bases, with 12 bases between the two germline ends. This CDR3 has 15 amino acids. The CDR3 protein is CASSVEGLDPDTQYF. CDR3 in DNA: TGTGCCAGCAGCGTAGAAGGGCTAGACCCAGATACGCAGTATTTT.

The CDR3 here is CASSHYNEQFF. CDR3 nucleotide sequence: TGTGCCAGCAGCCACTACAATGAGCAGTTCTTC. This chain connects TRBV3-1 (or the pseudogene TRBV3-2) to TRBJ2-1; D is unclear. CDR1 is LGHDT, CDR2 YNNKEL, per germline (reference sequence). CDR3 length equals 11 residues. Trimming removed 3 bases at V and 3 bases at J, with 0 bases between.

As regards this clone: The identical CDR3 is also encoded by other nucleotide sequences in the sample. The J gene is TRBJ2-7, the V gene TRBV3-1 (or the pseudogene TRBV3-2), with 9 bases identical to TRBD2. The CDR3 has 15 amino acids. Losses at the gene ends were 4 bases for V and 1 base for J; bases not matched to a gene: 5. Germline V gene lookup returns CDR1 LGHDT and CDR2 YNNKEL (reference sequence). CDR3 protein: CASSPRAGGSYEQYF. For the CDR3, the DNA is TGTGCCAGCAGCCCACGGGCGGGAGGGTCCTACGAGCAGTACTTC.

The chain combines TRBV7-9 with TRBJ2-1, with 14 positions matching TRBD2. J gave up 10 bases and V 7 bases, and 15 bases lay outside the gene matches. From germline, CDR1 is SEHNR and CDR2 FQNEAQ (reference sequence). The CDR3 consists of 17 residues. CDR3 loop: CASTPPGGTSGGGEQFF. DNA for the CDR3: TGTGCCAGCACCCCGCCCGGTGGGACTAGCGGGGGCGGGGAGCAGTTCTTC.

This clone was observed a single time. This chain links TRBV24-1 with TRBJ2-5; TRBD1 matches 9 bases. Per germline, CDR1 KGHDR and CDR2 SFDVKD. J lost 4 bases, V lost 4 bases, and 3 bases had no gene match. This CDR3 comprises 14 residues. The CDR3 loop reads CATSDPGQGETQYF. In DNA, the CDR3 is TGTGCCACCAGTGACCCGGGACAGGGAGAGACCCAGTACTTC.

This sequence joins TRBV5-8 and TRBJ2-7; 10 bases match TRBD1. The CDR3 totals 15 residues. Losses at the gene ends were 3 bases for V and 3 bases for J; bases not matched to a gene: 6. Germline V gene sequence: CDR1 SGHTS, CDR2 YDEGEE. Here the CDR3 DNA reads TGTGCCAGCAGCTCTCCCCGGACAGGGGGCTACGAGCAGTACTTC. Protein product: CASSSPRTGGYEQYF.

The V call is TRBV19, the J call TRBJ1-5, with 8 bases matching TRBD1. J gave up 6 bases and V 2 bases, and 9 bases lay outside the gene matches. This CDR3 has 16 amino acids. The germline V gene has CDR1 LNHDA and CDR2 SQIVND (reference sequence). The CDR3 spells CASSIKGPGQGQPQHF. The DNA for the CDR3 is TGTGCCAGTAGTATAAAGGGGCCCGGACAGGGTCAGCCCCAGCATTTT.

CDR3 DNA sequence: TGCGCCAGCAGCCAACTCCGGGACAGCAATCAGCCCCAGCATTTT. As protein: CASSQLRDSNQPQHF. The V gene is TRBV4-1, the J gene TRBJ1-5; D might be TRBD1 (5 bases). CDR3 length: 15 residues. Per the germline V gene, CDR1 is MGHRA and CDR2 is YSYEKL. V was trimmed by 2 bases and J by 1 base, leaving 9 bases between them.

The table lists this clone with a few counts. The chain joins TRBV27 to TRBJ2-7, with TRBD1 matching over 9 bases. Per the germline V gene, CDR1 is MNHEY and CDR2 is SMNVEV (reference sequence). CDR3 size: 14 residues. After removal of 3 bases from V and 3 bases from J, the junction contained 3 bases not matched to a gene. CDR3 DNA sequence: TGTGCCAGCAGTTTCAGGACAGGGGTCTACGAGCAGTACTTC. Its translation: CASSFRTGVYEQYF.

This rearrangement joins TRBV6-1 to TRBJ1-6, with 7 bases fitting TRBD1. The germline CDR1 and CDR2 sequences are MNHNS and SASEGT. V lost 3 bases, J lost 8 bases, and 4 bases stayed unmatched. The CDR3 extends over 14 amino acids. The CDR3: CASSDAQGDSPLHF. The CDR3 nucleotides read TGTGCCAGCAGTGACGCGCAGGGGGATTCACCCCTCCACTTT.

The CDR3, as DNA: TGCAGCGTTGCGGGCCCGGGACAGGGGGCAGGAGGCTACACCTTC. This encodes CSVAGPGQGAGGYTF. This rearrangement joins TRBV29-1 to TRBJ1-2; 12 bases agree with TRBD1. Germline V CDR1 and CDR2: SQVTM, ANQGSEA. The CDR3 is made up of 15 amino acids. V gave up 4 bases and J gave up 8 bases; unmatched junction bases: 11. The complete variable domain, with remaining parts taken from reference TRBV29-1 and TRBJ1-2, reads SAVISQKPSRDICQRGTSLTIQCQVDSQVTMMFWYRQQPGQSLTLIATANQGSEATYESGFVIDKFPISRPNLTFSTLTVSNMSPEDSSIYLCSVAGPGQGAGGYTFGSGTRLTVV.